The 15 T cell receptor beta chains below were found in one sample sequenced in a study of neurological immune-mediated disorders. One entry per CDR3 protein results from TCRdb running MiXCR on the 5' RACE reads. Of about 66,000 distinct CDR3 sequences listed, under 5.5% were seen once; the top ten hold roughly 2.4%. Sequencing was done on a sample of PBMCs. The receptors here all came from a woman between 70 and 85 years old with multiple sclerosis.

This clonotype came up many times. The chain employs TRBV5-1 and TRBJ2-7; 8 bases line up with TRBD1. Germline V lookup: CDR1 SGHRS, CDR2 YFSETQ. V lost 0 bases to trimming and J lost 3 bases; unmatched junction nucleotides: 2. CDR3 length equals 14 residues. CDR3 nucleotides: TGCGCCAGCAGCTTGGACAGGGGGGTCTACGAGCAGTACTTC. This gives the protein CASSLDRGVYEQYF.

This clonotype was recorded many times. V usage is TRBV9 and J usage is TRBJ2-1; D possibly corresponds to TRBD2 (6 bases). CDR1 and CDR2 (germline): SGDLS, YYNGEE. Trimming shortened V by 0 bases and J by 3 bases, and 10 bases separated the two germline ends. The CDR3 spans 15 residues. The CDR3 reads CASSVGGEVYNEQFF. CDR3 nucleotide sequence: TGTGCCAGCAGCGTAGGGGGGGAGGTCTACAATGAGCAGTTCTTC.

Ten or more counts support this clonotype. The chain couples TRBV7-9 to TRBJ2-5; D gene ambiguous. This CDR3 has 13 residues. Trimming removed 1 base at V and 5 bases at J, with 8 bases between. The germline V gene has CDR1 SEHNR and CDR2 FQNEAQ (reference sequence). The CDR3 coding sequence is TGTGCCAGCAGCTTAGTGGCGAGCGAGACCCAGTACTTC. Its translation is CASSLVASETQYF.

This clonotype showed up many times. The chain has TRBV20-1 and TRBJ1-2; D gene ambiguous. The CDR3 has 12 residues. V gave up 3 bases and J gave up 3 bases, with 8 bases separating them. Germline CDR1 and CDR2: DFQATT and SNEGSKA (reference sequence). CDR3 sequence: CSARGGDYGYTF. The CDR3 DNA follows: TGCAGTGCTAGGGGTGGGGACTATGGCTACACCTTC.

This clonotype was counted between two and nine times. The rearrangement joins TRBV7-2 to TRBJ2-1; D uncertain. Trimming removed 3 bases from V and 8 bases from J, with 11 bases in between. This CDR3 comprises 13 residues. CDR1 and CDR2 from the germline V gene are SGHTA and FQGNSA. The CDR3 spells CASSFVPLDEQFF. CDR3 coding DNA: TGTGCCAGCAGCTTCGTACCCCTTGATGAGCAGTTCTTC.

V gene TRBV5-1 combines with J gene TRBJ2-1, with unresolved D. V shed 2 bases and J shed 8 bases, with 8 bases lying between them. The CDR3 loop spans 12 amino acids. Germline assignment: CDR1 SGHRS and CDR2 YFSETQ. CDR3 protein: CASSFTMYEQFF. The DNA for the CDR3 is TGCGCCAGCAGCTTTACCATGTATGAGCAGTTCTTC. The whole variable domain, filled in from reference TRBV5-1 and TRBJ2-1, reads KAGVTQTPRYLIKTRGQQVTLSCSPISGHRSVSWYQQTPGQGLQFLFEYFSETQRNKGNFPGRFSGRQFSNSRSEMNVSTLELGDSALYLCASSFTMYEQFFGPGTRLTVL.

This clonotype was picked up a small number of times. The chain links TRBV12-3 or TRBV12-4 to TRBJ2-7; no reliable D call. Trimming shortened V by 5 bases and J by 0 bases, and 11 bases separated the two germline ends. CDR3 length: 14 residues. In DNA form, the CDR3 reads TGTGCCAGCAGTCGCCGGCTTGGCTCCTACGAGCAGTACTTC. Amino acid sequence: CASSRRLGSYEQYF.

At least ten counts were recorded for this clonotype. The CDR3 region has the DNA TGTGCCAGCAGCTCCGTAGGGGGCAAAAACATTCAGTACTTC. Its protein product is CASSSVGGKNIQYF. The chain has TRBV7-9 and TRBJ2-4; TRBD1 is a possible D gene (6 bases). In germline, CDR1 is SEHNR, CDR2 FQNEAQ (reference sequence). The CDR3 is 14 amino acids. V was shortened by 4 bases and J by 3 bases, with 10 bases between the two germline ends.

This clonotype was recorded many times. CDR3: CASSRSGGSTDTQYF. CDR3 DNA: TGTGCCAGCAGCCGTAGCGGCGGCTCCACAGATACGCAGTATTTT. J is TRBJ2-3 and V is TRBV5-6; the D gene is possibly TRBD2 (6 bases). Germline CDR1 and CDR2: SGHDT and YYEEEE. V was pared by 4 bases and J by 2 bases, with 14 bases between. The CDR3 loop spans 15 amino acids.

This clonotype was counted ten times or more. The chain recombines TRBV20-1 with TRBJ1-2, with D uncertain. Looked up from germline, CDR1 is DFQATT and CDR2 is SNEGSKA (reference sequence). This CDR3 comprises 14 residues. Trimming stripped 4 bases from V and 3 bases from J, with 15 bases between. CDR3 sequence reads: CSATAGSWDYGYTF. CDR3 DNA sequence: TGCAGTGCTACCGCAGGATCTTGGGACTATGGCTACACCTTC.

This clonotype was observed at least ten times. The V gene is TRBV7-9, the J gene TRBJ2-5; unclear D gene. V dropped 5 bases and J dropped 5 bases, with 15 bases sitting between them. The germline gives CDR1 SEHNR, CDR2 FQNEAQ (reference sequence). The CDR3 has 14 residues. CDR3 coding DNA: TGTGCCAGCAGCATTTACACCCTGGTGGAGACCCAGTACTTC. This codes for CASSIYTLVETQYF.

This clonotype is categorized as medium-sized. This chain connects TRBV4-3 to TRBJ1-5; D is ambiguous. The germline V gene has CDR1 LGHNA and CDR2 YSLEER. The ends were cut back, 3 bases at V and 4 bases at J, with 7 bases in the middle. The CDR3 has 13 amino acids. CDR3 amino acids: CASSHDRNQPQHF. The DNA for the CDR3 is TGCGCCAGCAGCCACGACCGAAATCAGCCCCAGCATTTT.

Ten or more counts support this clonotype. The chain carries TRBV12-3 or TRBV12-4 and TRBJ2-1, with D possibly TRBD1 on 5 matching bases. The CDR3 is 18 residues long. The V end lost 5 bases, the J end lost 4 bases, and 24 bases lay between the germline ends. This CDR3 reads CASSHDLAGSTLYNEQFF. CDR3 sequence (DNA): TGTGCCAGCAGTCACGACTTGGCAGGGTCGACGCTTTACAATGAGCAGTTCTTC.

Many counts were recorded for this clonotype. V and J are TRBV7-2 and TRBJ2-7; a possible D gene is TRBD2 (5 bases). From germline, CDR1 is SGHTA and CDR2 FQGNSA. V shed 5 bases and J shed 6 bases, with 11 bases lying between them. The CDR3 has 12 amino acids. The CDR3 sequence is CASSPTTTEQYF. In DNA, the CDR3 is TGTGCCAGCAGCCCGACTACTACCGAGCAGTACTTC.

This clonotype came up many times. The CDR3 protein is CSASGGRSYEQYF. Written as DNA, the CDR3 is TGCAGTGCTAGTGGGGGTAGGTCCTACGAGCAGTACTTC. V gene TRBV20-1 combines with J gene TRBJ2-7; D may correspond to TRBD1 or TRBD2 (5 bases each). Between the trimmed V and J ends, which lost 3 bases and 1 base, there was a span of 10 bases. Germline loops: CDR1 DFQATT, CDR2 SNEGSKA (reference sequence). The CDR3 has 13 amino acids.